The 20 T cell receptor beta chains listed next were all sequenced from one sample in a study of patients and donors after allogeneic stem cell transplantation. TCRdb passed the RT-PCR reads through MiXCR, listing each CDR3 protein once. The sample has roughly 140,000 distinct CDR3 sequences; 37% are singletons. Input material: blood, either unsorted or a sorted T cell fraction (not recorded which). All receptors come from a human donor who was either an allogeneic HSCT recipient or a stem cell or donor lymphocyte infusion donor (not recorded which). It is not recorded whose cells these are; they may come from a transplant donor.

The chain links TRBV28 to TRBJ1-6; 11 bases align to TRBD1. With V trimmed by 5 bases and J by 6 bases, 6 bases remained unmatched. This CDR3 spans 16 amino acids. Germline V lookup: CDR1 MDHEN, CDR2 SYDVKM. The CDR3: CASSAGTGGSNSPLHF. CDR3 nucleotides: TGTGCCAGCAGTGCCGGGACAGGGGGGAGTAATTCACCCCTCCACTTT. Filled out from reference TRBV28 and TRBJ1-6, the complete variable domain reads DVKVTQSSRYLVKRTGEKVFLECVQDMDHENMFWYRQDPGLGLRLIYFSYDVKMKEKGDIPEGYSVSREKKERFSLILESASTNQTSMYLCASSAGTGGSNSPLHFGNGTRLTVT.

In its sample, this clonotype was seen a few times. This rearrangement joins TRBV6-5 to TRBJ1-1; D is possibly TRBD1 (6 bases). V was cut by 7 bases and J by 3 bases, with 24 bases left in between. There are 17 residues in the CDR3. The germline V gene has CDR1 MNHEY and CDR2 SVGAGI. CDR3 DNA: TGTGCCAGCACTATCTCGGGGGCGGGGGAGAAGGACACTGAAGCTTTCTTT. Translation gives CASTISGAGEKDTEAFF.

In DNA, the CDR3 is TGTGCCAGTAGTATTGAAGGGGTCACTGAAGCTTTCTTT. Translating gives CASSIEGVTEAFF. This chain uses TRBV19 with TRBJ1-1; tentatively, D is TRBD1 (5 bases). The germline CDR1 and CDR2 sequences are LNHDA and SQIVND (reference sequence). CDR3 length: 13 amino acids. V lost 3 bases, J lost 4 bases, and 9 bases lay in between.

This clonotype was observed a few times. This chain links TRBV12-3 or TRBV12-4 with TRBJ1-5; perhaps TRBD1 as D (5 bases). The V end was cut by 3 bases, the J end by 7 bases, with 13 bases between. The CDR3 extends over 14 amino acids. CDR3 in amino acids: CASSFTGREQPQHF. The CDR3 DNA reads as TGTGCCAGCAGTTTTACGGGGCGGGAACAGCCCCAGCATTTT.

This clonotype was observed a few times. This chain uses TRBV12-3 or TRBV12-4 with TRBJ1-2; D remains unclear. The V end lost 3 bases, the J end lost 5 bases, and 10 bases lay between the germline ends. The CDR3 loop spans 13 amino acids. The CDR3 reads CASSFGEEYGYTF. For the CDR3, the DNA is TGTGCCAGCAGTTTCGGTGAGGAATATGGCTACACCTTC.

The chain uses TRBV6-5 and TRBJ1-2; 9 bases line up with TRBD1. CDR3 size: 14 residues. The germline gives CDR1 MNHEY, CDR2 SVGAGI. Trimming at V came to 5 bases and at J to 7 bases, leaving 8 bases not matched to a gene. The CDR3 protein is CASSPTGTGFGYTF. CDR3 sequence (DNA): TGTGCCAGCAGTCCAACCGGGACAGGGTTTGGCTACACCTTC.

The genes are TRBV29-1 and TRBJ1-2; D may be TRBD1 (5 bases). The CDR3 extends over 13 amino acids. The germline CDR1 and CDR2 sequences are SQVTM and ANQGSEA. V shed 4 bases and J shed 1 base, with 10 bases lying between them. The CDR3 DNA reads as TGCAGCGTTGGACAGCTCAATAACTATGGCTACACCTTC. It translates to CSVGQLNNYGYTF.

CDR3 region: CASKLGGYQETQYF. The CDR3 bases are TGTGCCAGCAAACTGGGGGGGTACCAAGAGACCCAGTACTTC. The chain combines TRBV7-9 with TRBJ2-5; 7 nucleotides align to TRBD2. This CDR3 has 14 residues. J lost 0 bases, V lost 7 bases, and 5 bases had no gene match. Germline values: CDR1 SEHNR, CDR2 FQNEAQ (reference sequence).

This clonotype was observed a few times. CDR3 residues: CASSVSTGNTEAFF. In DNA, the CDR3 is TGTGCCAGCAGCGTCTCGACTGGGAACACTGAAGCTTTCTTT. This chain uses TRBV7-9 with TRBJ1-1; D is unresolved. The germline CDR1 and CDR2 sequences are SEHNR and FQNEAQ (reference sequence). CDR3 size: 14 residues. V lost 5 bases, J lost 1 base, and 11 bases lay in between.

The chain is built from TRBV6-2 or TRBV6-3 and TRBJ1-1, with TRBD1 matching 7 bases. There are 16 residues in the CDR3. J gave up 1 base and V 5 bases, and 10 bases lay outside the gene matches. Germline CDR1 reads MNHEY; CDR2 reads SVGEGT. CDR3 bases: TGTGCCAGCAGTACCCGACAGGGACCTACGAACACTGAAGCTTTCTTT. It specifies CASSTRQGPTNTEAFF.

This clonotype has a handful of counts. The chain couples TRBV3-1 to TRBJ1-2; TRBD1 matches at 7 bases. The CDR3 is 14 amino acids. Germline-derived CDR1 and CDR2 are LGHDT and YNNKEL (reference sequence). Unmatched junction bases numbered 7, after V lost 5 bases and J lost 4 bases. CDR3 residues: CASSFRTGFYGYTF. The CDR3 nucleotides read TGTGCCAGCAGCTTCCGGACAGGATTCTATGGCTACACCTTC.

V and J are TRBV15 and TRBJ2-2; no clear D gene. Germline loops: CDR1 LNHNV, CDR2 YYDKDF (reference sequence). V lost 0 bases and J 4 bases, leaving 9 bases between the germline ends. The CDR3 is 15 amino acids. The CDR3, as DNA: TGTGCCACCAGCAGAGATAGGCAGTTCACCGGGGAGCTGTTTTTT. It translates to CATSRDRQFTGELFF.

The DNA for the CDR3 is TGTGCCAGCAGACGTAACAATGAGCAGTTCTTC. Translating gives CASRRNNEQFF. The V call is TRBV27, the J call TRBJ2-1; unclear D gene. The CDR3 runs 11 residues. V dropped 6 bases and J dropped 5 bases, with 5 bases sitting between them. Germline V CDR1 and CDR2: MNHEY, SMNVEV (reference sequence).

This chain's CDR3 is CASSFASGANVLTF. CDR3 in DNA: TGTGCCAGCAGTTTTGCCTCGGGGGCCAACGTCCTGACTTTC. This rearrangement joins TRBV27 to TRBJ2-6; D not certain. The CDR3 spans 14 residues. Trimming cost V 3 bases and J 4 bases, with 7 bases left between them. CDR1 and CDR2 from the germline V gene are MNHEY and SMNVEV (reference sequence).

V usage is TRBV9 and J usage is TRBJ2-7, with D perhaps being TRBD1 or TRBD2 (5 bases each). Germline V gives CDR1 SGDLS, CDR2 YYNGEE. The CDR3 spans 13 residues. Trimming removed 5 bases at V and 7 bases at J, with 16 bases between. The chain's CDR3 is CASSSGASGEQYF. The CDR3 nucleotides read TGTGCCAGCAGTTCTGGGGCTTCGGGGGAGCAGTACTTC.

V and J are TRBV7-9 and TRBJ2-3, with TRBD1 as a possible D gene (6 bases). Germline CDR1 and CDR2: SEHNR and FQNEAQ (reference sequence). Trimming left V 2 bases short and J 2 bases short, with 11 bases between. This CDR3 comprises 15 residues. CDR3 DNA: TGTGCCAGCAGCTTACTAACAGGGAACACAGATACGCAGTATTTT. It codes for CASSLLTGNTDTQYF.

This clonotype was counted once. The rearrangement joins TRBV20-1 to TRBJ1-1, with D hard to call. Trimming shortened V by 5 bases and J by 1 base, and 14 bases separated the two germline ends. The CDR3 spans 14 residues. In germline, CDR1 is DFQATT, CDR2 SNEGSKA (reference sequence). CDR3 protein: CSALPQVENTEAFF. In nucleotides, the CDR3 is TGCAGTGCTCTCCCCCAGGTGGAGAACACTGAAGCTTTCTTT.

This chain uses TRBV3-1 with TRBJ2-1, with D perhaps being TRBD1 or TRBD2 (6 bases each). The germline V and J ends were trimmed by 0 bases and 6 bases, with 12 bases remaining between them. CDR1 and CDR2 from the germline V gene are LGHDT and YNNKEL (reference sequence). CDR3 length equals 15 residues. The DNA for the CDR3 is TGTGCCAGCAGCCAAGATGGGGGGCTAAGCAATGAGCAGTTCTTC. This encodes CASSQDGGLSNEQFF.

This chain links TRBV29-1 with TRBJ2-2; D possibly uses TRBD1 or TRBD2 (6 bases each). This CDR3 contains 15 residues. The V end lost 4 bases, the J end lost 3 bases, and 15 bases lay between the germline ends. The V gene's germline CDR1 is SQVTM and CDR2 ANQGSEA. In DNA, the CDR3 is TGCAGCGTTGCCCCGCGGGACACCTACACCGGGGAGCTGTTTTTT. This encodes CSVAPRDTYTGELFF.

This clonotype was found many times. V is TRBV12-3 or TRBV12-4 and J is TRBJ1-3; 7 nucleotides line up with TRBD1. V was pared by 6 bases and J by 1 base, with 3 bases of the junction left unmatched. The CDR3 contains 14 residues. The CDR3 nucleotides are TGTGCCAGCAGCGGGACAGCTTCTGGAAACACCATATATTTT. This encodes CASSGTASGNTIYF.